This TCR beta chain was captured by sequencing in a study of a mutant IDH1 vaccine in newly diagnosed glioma. Study-level information: The study held visit V12 at week 35 and visit V13 at week 47.

Of note for this clone: Its antigen remains unknown.

Time point denoted: week 35, safety follow-up. All doses held 300 ug of mutant IDH1 20-mer peptide, with topical imiquimod. Eight vaccinations were given in weeks 1, 3, 5, 7, 11, 15, 19 and 23. The germline CDR1 and CDR2 sequences are SEHNR and FQNEAQ (reference sequence). This CDR3 is 15 amino acids long. The J segment lost 5 bases and the V segment lost 5 bases, leaving 7 bases of the junction unmatched. The data were produced by immunoSEQ multiplex PCR, yet TCRdb's version contains in-frame clones alone and is incomplete. The sample yields about 68,000 clones, roughly 80% seen once. The gene calls are TRBV7-9 and TRBJ2-2, with 8 positions matching TRBD1. Sequenced material: PBMCs, taken from a glioma patient whose treatment included an IDH1 peptide vaccine. The source of this sequence is a man aged 18 to 29 with glioma. The CDR3, as DNA: TGTGCCAGCAGCGTTGGACAGGGCGATACCGGGGAGCTGTTTTTT. Translated, it gives CASSVGQGDTGELFF.